This TCR beta chain was found in a study of early T cells in non-severe SARS-CoV-2 infection. Whole-study context: The study sequenced bulk RNA from unsorted whole blood, with chains unpaired. Study-level findings and limits: Database matching using VDJdb favored anti-spike CD8 responses, with private and CD4 specificities left missing.

On this clonotype itself: As yet, its antigen is unknown.

Attachment of unique molecular identifiers to individual cDNA molecules was performed. One entry per CDR3 protein results from TCRdb running MiXCR on the 5' RACE reads. The sample records 35,000 to 55,000 distinct CDR3 sequences, roughly 6.1% being singletons. This CDR3 contains 13 residues. V lost 0 bases, J lost 1 base, and 5 bases lay in between. Germline V CDR1 and CDR2: SGHRS, YFSETQ. The material was whole blood, obtained at baseline. The TCR sequence derives from an adult who was a healthcare worker with PCR-confirmed SARS-CoV-2 infection or an uninfected control (not recorded which). The V call is TRBV5-1, the J call TRBJ2-7, with D unresolved. The CDR3 loop reads CASSLVRSYEQYF. The CDR3 DNA reads TGCGCCAGCAGCTTGGTCAGATCCTACGAGCAGTACTTC. The full variable domain, with the rest looked up from reference TRBV5-1 and TRBJ2-7, is KAGVTQTPRYLIKTRGQQVTLSCSPISGHRSVSWYQQTPGQGLQFLFEYFSETQRNKGNFPGRFSGRQFSNSRSEMNVSTLELGDSALYLCASSLVRSYEQYFGPGTRLTVT.